This T cell receptor (beta chain) was captured in a study of blood T cell repertoires in COVID-19. The overall study: Whether acute or convalescent, the COVID-19 samples came from the United States, Italy and Spain.

In the authors' methods: Amplified reference gene primers provided the basis for estimating nucleated cell counts. Produced via immunoSEQ multiplex PCR; TCRdb's table is partial and in-frame only. V and J calls and clone size are as listed in that table; D and trimming were resolved from the DNA. Here the sample spans approximately 170,000 clones, around nine tenths being singletons. Germline V gives CDR1 LNHDA, CDR2 SQIVND (reference sequence). Trimming pared 5 bases from V and 0 bases from J, leaving 14 bases between. The CDR3 is 16 amino acids. Sequencing used peripheral blood. The sequence derives from a man aged 18 to 30 with active or convalescent COVID-19. The gene calls are TRBV19 and TRBJ2-1, with a possible D match to TRBD1 (7 bases). The CDR3 nucleotides read TGTGCCAGTAGTTCATCGGGGGACAGCTCCTACAATGAGCAGTTCTTC. Residues: CASSSSGDSSYNEQFF. The entire variable domain, with the rest obtained from reference TRBV19 and TRBJ2-1, is as follows: DGGITQSPKYLFRKEGQNVTLSCEQNLNHDAMYWYRQDPGQGLRLIYYSQIVNDFQKGDIAEGYSVSREKKESFPLTVTSAQKNPTAFYLCASSSSGDSSYNEQFFGPGTRLTVL.